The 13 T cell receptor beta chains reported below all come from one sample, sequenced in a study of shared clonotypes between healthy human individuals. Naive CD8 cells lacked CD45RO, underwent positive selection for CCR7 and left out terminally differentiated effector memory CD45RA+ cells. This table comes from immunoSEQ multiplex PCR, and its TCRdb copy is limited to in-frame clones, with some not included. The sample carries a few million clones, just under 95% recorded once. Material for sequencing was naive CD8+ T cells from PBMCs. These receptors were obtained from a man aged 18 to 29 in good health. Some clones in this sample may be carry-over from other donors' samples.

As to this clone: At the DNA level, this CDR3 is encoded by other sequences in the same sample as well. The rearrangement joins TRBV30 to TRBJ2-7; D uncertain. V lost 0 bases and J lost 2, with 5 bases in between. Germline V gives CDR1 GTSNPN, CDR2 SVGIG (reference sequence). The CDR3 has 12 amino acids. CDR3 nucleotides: TGTGCCTGGAGTGTAACCCCCTACGAGCAGTACTTC. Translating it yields CAWSVTPYEQYF.

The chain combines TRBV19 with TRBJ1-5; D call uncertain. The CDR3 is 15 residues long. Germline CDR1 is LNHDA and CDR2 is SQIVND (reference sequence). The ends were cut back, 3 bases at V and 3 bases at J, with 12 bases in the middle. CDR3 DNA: TGTGCCAGTAGTATTCTCGGGCAGTTCAATCAGCCCCAGCATTTT. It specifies CASSILGQFNQPQHF.

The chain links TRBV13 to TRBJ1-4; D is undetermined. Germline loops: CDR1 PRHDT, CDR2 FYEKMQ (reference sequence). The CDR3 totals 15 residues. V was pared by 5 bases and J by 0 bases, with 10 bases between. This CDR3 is CASSQMGTTNEKLFF. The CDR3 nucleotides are TGTGCCAGCAGCCAGATGGGAACAACTAATGAAAAACTGTTTTTT.

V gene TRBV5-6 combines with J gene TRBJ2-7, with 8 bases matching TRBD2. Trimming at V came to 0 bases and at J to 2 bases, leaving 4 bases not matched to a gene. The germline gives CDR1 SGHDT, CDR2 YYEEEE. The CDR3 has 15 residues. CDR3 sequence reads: CASSLGGTRAYEQYF. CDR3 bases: TGTGCCAGCAGCTTGGGAGGGACTAGGGCCTACGAGCAGTACTTC.

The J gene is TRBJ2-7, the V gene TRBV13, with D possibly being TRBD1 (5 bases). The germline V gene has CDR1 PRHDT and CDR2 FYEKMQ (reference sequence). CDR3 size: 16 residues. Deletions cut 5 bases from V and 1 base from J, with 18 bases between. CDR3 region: CASSDSMSDKSYEQYF. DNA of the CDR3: TGTGCCAGCAGCGACTCAATGTCGGACAAATCCTACGAGCAGTACTTC.

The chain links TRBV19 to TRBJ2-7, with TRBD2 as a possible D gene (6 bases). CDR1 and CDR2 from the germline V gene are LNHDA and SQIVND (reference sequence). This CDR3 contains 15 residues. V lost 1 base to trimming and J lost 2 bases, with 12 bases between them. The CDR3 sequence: CASSIVGTGPYEQYF. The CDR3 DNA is TGTGCCAGTAGTATAGTGGGGACTGGTCCCTACGAGCAGTACTTC.

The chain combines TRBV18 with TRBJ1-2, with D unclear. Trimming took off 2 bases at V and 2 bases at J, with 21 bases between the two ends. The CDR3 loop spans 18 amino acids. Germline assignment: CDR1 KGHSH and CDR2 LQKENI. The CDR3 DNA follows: TGTGCCAGCTCACCAGGAGGCCCCAACCGGATACCAAACTATGGCTACACCTTC. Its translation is CASSPGGPNRIPNYGYTF.

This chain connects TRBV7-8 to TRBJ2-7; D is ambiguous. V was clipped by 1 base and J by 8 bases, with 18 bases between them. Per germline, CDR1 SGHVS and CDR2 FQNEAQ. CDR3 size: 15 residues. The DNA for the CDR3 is TGTGCCAGCAGCTTAGGTTGGGTAGAACCTACGCAGCAGTACTTC. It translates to CASSLGWVEPTQQYF.

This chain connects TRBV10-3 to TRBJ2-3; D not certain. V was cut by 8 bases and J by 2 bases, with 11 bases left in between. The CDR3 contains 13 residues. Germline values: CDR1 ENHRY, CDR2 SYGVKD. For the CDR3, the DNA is TGTGCCATCTCCGGTATTCTCACAGATACGCAGTATTTT. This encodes CAISGILTDTQYF.

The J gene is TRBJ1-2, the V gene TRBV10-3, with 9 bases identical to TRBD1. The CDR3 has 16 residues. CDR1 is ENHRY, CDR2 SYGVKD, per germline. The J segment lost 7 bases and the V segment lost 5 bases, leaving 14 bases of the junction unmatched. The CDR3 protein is CAISSDGVGQGSGYTF. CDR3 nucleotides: TGTGCCATCAGTTCAGATGGGGTCGGACAGGGGAGTGGCTACACCTTC.

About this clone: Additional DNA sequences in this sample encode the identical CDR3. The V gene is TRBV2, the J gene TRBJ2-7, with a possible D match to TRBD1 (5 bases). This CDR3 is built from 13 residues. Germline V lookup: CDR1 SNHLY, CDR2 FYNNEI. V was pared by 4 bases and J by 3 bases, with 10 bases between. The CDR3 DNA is TGTGCCAGCAGTGTGGGGCAGGGCTACGAGCAGTACTTC. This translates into CASSVGQGYEQYF.

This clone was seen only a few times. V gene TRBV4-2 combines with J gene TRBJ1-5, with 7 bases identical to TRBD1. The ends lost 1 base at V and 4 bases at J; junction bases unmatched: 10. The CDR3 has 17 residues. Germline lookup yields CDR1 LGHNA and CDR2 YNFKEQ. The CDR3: CASSQVRRDRQNQPQHF. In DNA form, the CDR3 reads TGTGCCAGCAGCCAAGTCAGGAGGGACAGACAGAATCAGCCCCAGCATTTT.

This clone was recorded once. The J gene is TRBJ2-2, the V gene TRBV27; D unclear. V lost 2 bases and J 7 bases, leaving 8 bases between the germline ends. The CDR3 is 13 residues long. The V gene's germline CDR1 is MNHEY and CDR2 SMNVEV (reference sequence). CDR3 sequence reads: CASSLGGIGELFF. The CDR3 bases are TGTGCCAGCAGTTTAGGTGGCATCGGGGAGCTGTTTTTT.